The sequence of this T cell receptor (beta chain) was determined in a study of blood T cells in healthy people across ages. General study points: Conclusively comparing naive with antigen-experienced cells was impossible with unsorted PBMCs.

The germline V and J ends were trimmed by 1 base and 6 bases, with 10 bases remaining between them. The CDR3 spans 13 residues. Germline CDR1 LGHDT, CDR2 YNNKEL (reference sequence). Points on this clonotype: What it binds is not known.

Together with a sample-barcoded 5' primer, a J-beta primer mix was included in a second PCR lasting 7 to 11 cycles. A tag from a template-switch adaptor with 12 random nucleotides marked each cDNA molecule. One entry per CDR3 protein, called by TCRdb with MiXCR from the 5' RACE reads. The sample shows about 1,400,000 distinct CDR3 sequences, approximately 59% of them seen only once. The TCR comes from a man aged 18 to 29 in good health. Sequencing used blood. The chain joins TRBV3-1 to TRBJ2-7; D call uncertain. The CDR3 nucleotides are TGTGCCAGCAGCCAAGGGTTGCCTCCCGAGCAGTACTTC. This gives the protein CASSQGLPPEQYF.